This T cell receptor (beta chain) was sequenced during a study of cytomegalovirus exposure and HLA in healthy donors. Study-wide results and caveats: Earlier analysis found most TCR beta V segments productive about 90% or about 30% of the time. Specific recognition of CMV antigens was confirmed in vitro for three chains (all CMV-associated).

As concerns this clone: Its antigen is not known.

V lost 6 bases, J lost 6 bases, and 12 bases stayed unmatched. The CDR3 extends over 15 amino acids. Per germline, CDR1 SNHLY and CDR2 FYNNEI. The PCR had 60 Vbeta and 13 Jbeta primers. Produced via immunoSEQ multiplex PCR; TCRdb's table is partial and in-frame only. The sample holds about 130,000 clones, about 81% seen once. The sample taken for sequencing was PBMCs. This clonotype originated in a woman in her thirties or forties in good health and CMV-seropositive. J is TRBJ2-7 and V is TRBV2, with 9 bases matching TRBD1. DNA for the CDR3: TGTGCCAGCAGGGCTACTGGGACAGGGTCATCCGAGCAGTACTTC. It specifies CASRATGTGSSEQYF. Combining the CDR3 with reference TRBV2 and TRBJ2-7 gives the whole variable domain EPEVTQTPSHQVTQMGQEVILRCVPISNHLYFYWYRQILGQKVEFLVSFYNNEISEKSEIFDDQFSVERPDGSNFTLKIRSTKLEDSAMYFCASRATGTGSSEQYFGPGTRLTVT.